This TCR beta chain comes out of a study of shared clonotypes between healthy human individuals. The method was immunoSEQ multiplex PCR; TCRdb's version includes in-frame clones alone and lacks a portion of them. Altogether about 2 million clones are present, roughly 94% being singletons, with the ten largest covering more than 0.1%. CD4+ cells yielded CD45RA+ naive and CD45RA-negative memory subsets. The source of this sequence is a man younger than 30 in good health. Specimen: naive CD4+ T cells sorted from blood. Stated subset: CD45RA+ positively selected.

Here the CDR3 DNA reads TGCGCCAGCAGCCAAATGGGGGGCGCGGCCAAAAACATTCAGTACTTC. Amino acids: CASSQMGGAAKNIQYF. V gene TRBV4-1 combines with J gene TRBJ2-4, with D perhaps TRBD1 or TRBD2 (6 bases each). This CDR3 comprises 16 residues. Germline V gene data show CDR1 as MGHRA and CDR2 as YSYEKL. V was trimmed by 2 bases and J by 1 base, leaving 12 bases between them.